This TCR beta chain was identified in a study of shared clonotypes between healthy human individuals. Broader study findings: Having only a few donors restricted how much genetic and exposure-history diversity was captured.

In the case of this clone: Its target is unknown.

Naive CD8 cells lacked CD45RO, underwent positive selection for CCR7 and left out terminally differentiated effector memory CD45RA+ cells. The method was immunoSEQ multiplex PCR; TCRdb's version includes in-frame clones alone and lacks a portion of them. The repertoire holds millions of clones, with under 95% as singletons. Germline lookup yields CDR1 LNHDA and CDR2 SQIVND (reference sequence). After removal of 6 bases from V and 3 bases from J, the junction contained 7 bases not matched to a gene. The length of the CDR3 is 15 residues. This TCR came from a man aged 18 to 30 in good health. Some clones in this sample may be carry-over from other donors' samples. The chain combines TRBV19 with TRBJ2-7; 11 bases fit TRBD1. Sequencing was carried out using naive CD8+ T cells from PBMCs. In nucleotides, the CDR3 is TGTGCCAGTAGCGGAGGACAGGGGGCTTTCTACGAGCAGTACTTC. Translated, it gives CASSGGQGAFYEQYF.